This T cell receptor beta chain was recovered during a study of breast tumors, draining lymph nodes, adjacent tissues. Findings and caveats of the study: Findings are consistent with lymph node origin and intratumoral expansion of most tumor T cells.

The CDR3 spans 15 residues. Trimming shortened V by 4 bases and J by 12 bases, and 25 bases separated the two germline ends. Germline V gene lookup returns CDR1 SQVTM and CDR2 ANQGSEA. About this clonotype itself: Its antigen is not known.

Breast cancer patients provided tissue from their axillary draining lymph nodes. From the multiplex PCR reads, TCRdb called clonotypes with MiXCR, one entry per CDR3 protein. Of approximately 100,000 distinct CDR3 sequences listed, less than 40% are singletons. The specimen sequenced was axillary lymph node tissue. The rearrangement links TRBV29-1 to TRBJ2-1; D unclear. The source is a female donor with breast cancer. Some clones in this sample may be carry-over from other donors' samples. DNA for the CDR3: TGCAGCGTTGGCGTTTCGCTGGCAGGTTATGGTGTGCAGTTCTTC. It is translated as CSVGVSLAGYGVQFF.